The 16 T cell receptor beta chains given below trace back to one sample, sequenced in a study of T cells after yellow fever vaccination. TCRdb re-analysed the 5' RACE reads in MiXCR, keeping a single row per CDR3 protein. The repertoire consists of about 320,000 distinct CDR3 sequences, with roughly an eighth occurring once and the leading ten covering approximately 3.3%. The material was CD4+ T cells sorted from PBMCs, obtained 15 days after the yellow fever booster vaccination. These receptor sequences come from a man aged 18 to 30 who received the YFV17D yellow fever vaccine.

The chain recombines TRBV29-1 with TRBJ2-1, with 7 bases fitting TRBD1. CDR3 size: 13 residues. Germline V gives CDR1 SQVTM, CDR2 ANQGSEA. J gave up 4 bases and V 7 bases, and 7 bases lay outside the gene matches. CDR3 amino acids: CSAGQQQYNEQFF. In DNA, the CDR3 is TGCAGCGCGGGACAGCAACAATACAATGAGCAGTTCTTC.

This clonotype was counted a few times. The chain is built from TRBV11-2 and TRBJ2-5; D gene ambiguous. The germline V gene has CDR1 SGHAT and CDR2 FQNNGV. The CDR3 covers 15 residues. The V and J ends lost 1 base and 0 bases respectively, with 9 bases between them. The CDR3 region is CASSLGQAYQETQYF. The DNA of the CDR3 is TGTGCCAGCAGCTTAGGCCAGGCCTACCAAGAGACCCAGTACTTC. Full variable domain (missing parts from reference TRBV11-2 and TRBJ2-5): EAGVAQSPRYKIIEKRQSVAFWCNPISGHATLYWYQQILGQGPKLLIQFQNNGVVDDSQLPKDRFSAERLKGVDSTLKIQPAKLEDSAVYLCASSLGQAYQETQYFGPGTRLLVL.

This clonotype came up a few times. The V gene is TRBV9, the J gene TRBJ2-6; perhaps TRBD1 as D (6 bases). The germline V gene encodes CDR1 SGDLS and CDR2 YYNGEE. This CDR3 has 17 amino acids. The ends were cut back, 0 bases at V and 0 bases at J, with 10 bases in the middle. The CDR3 bases are TGTGCCAGCAGCGTAGGCGAAGGGGGCTCTGGGGCCAACGTCCTGACTTTC. Protein: CASSVGEGGSGANVLTF.

This clonotype was counted ten times or more. This chain links TRBV6-2 or TRBV6-3 with TRBJ1-1; 9 nucleotides match TRBD1. Germline lookup yields CDR1 MNHEY and CDR2 SVGEGT. V dropped 2 bases and J dropped 3; count of bases not matched to a gene: 4. The CDR3 is 15 residues long. The CDR3, as DNA: TGTGCCAGCAGTTACCTGACAGGGGGGTACACTGAAGCTTTCTTT. Its translation: CASSYLTGGYTEAFF.

Ten or more counts support this clonotype. The J gene is TRBJ2-7, the V gene TRBV4-2; 8 nucleotides agree with TRBD2. The V segment lost 8 bases and the J segment 3 bases; nucleotides outside the gene matches: 6. This CDR3 is built from 13 residues. The germline V gene encodes CDR1 LGHNA and CDR2 YNFKEQ. Here the CDR3 reads CASGAGDVYEQYF. The CDR3 DNA follows: TGTGCCAGCGGAGCGGGGGATGTCTACGAGCAGTACTTC.

This clonotype was counted at least ten times. This chain links TRBV6-5 with TRBJ1-4, with TRBD1 matching 9 bases. CDR1 is MNHEY and CDR2 is SVGAGI in the germline V gene. V trimming: 5 bases; J trimming: 6 bases; junction bases outside the gene matches: 7. The CDR3 spans 15 residues. Written as DNA, the CDR3 is TGTGCCAGCAGTAGTTCCGGGACAGGGCATGAAAAACTGTTTTTT. Protein: CASSSSGTGHEKLFF.

V and J are TRBV6-2 or TRBV6-3 and TRBJ2-1; D unresolved. V was trimmed by 6 bases and J by 8 bases, leaving 17 bases between them. Per germline, CDR1 MNHEY and CDR2 SVGEGT. The CDR3 runs to 14 residues. CDR3 region: CASRVALDRDEQFF. The CDR3 DNA is TGTGCCAGCAGGGTGGCCCTCGATAGGGATGAGCAGTTCTTC.

The rearrangement joins TRBV5-5 to TRBJ2-6, with D possibly being TRBD1 (6 bases). Germline V lookup: CDR1 SGHKS, CDR2 YYEKEE (reference sequence). The CDR3 covers 16 residues. Trimming stripped 0 bases from V and 4 bases from J, with 11 bases between. This CDR3 reads CASSLVSGAGANVLTF. The CDR3 DNA reads TGTGCCAGCAGCTTGGTGTCAGGGGCCGGGGCCAACGTCCTGACTTTC.

The DNA for the CDR3 is TGTGCCAGCTCGCAGGACAGGGTCAGTGTCCCCCTCCACTTT. As protein: CASSQDRVSVPLHF. The chain has TRBV18 and TRBJ1-6, with 8 bases matching TRBD1. CDR1 KGHSH and CDR2 LQKENI come from the germline V gene. The V and J ends lost 6 bases and 13 bases, in that order; junction bases with no gene match: 11. This CDR3 contains 14 residues.

In its sample, this clonotype was seen many times. The chain has TRBV5-1 and TRBJ2-2, with a weak D call TRBD2 (6 bases). CDR3 length: 16 residues. V was clipped by 4 bases and J by 2 bases, with 15 bases between them. Germline CDR1 SGHRS, CDR2 YFSETQ. Written as DNA, the CDR3 is TGCGCCAGCAGCCGGGGGACCCGGACTAACACCGGGGAGCTGTTTTTT. Protein product: CASSRGTRTNTGELFF.

This clonotype was observed a handful of times. The V call is TRBV10-3, the J call TRBJ1-2; D is unclear. This CDR3 has 12 residues. V was trimmed by 2 bases and J by 5 bases, leaving 6 bases between them. From germline, CDR1 is ENHRY and CDR2 SYGVKD. The CDR3 DNA sequence: TGTGCCATCAGTGAGCTAGGGTATGGCTACACCTTC. Translating it yields CAISELGYGYTF.

This clonotype has just a few counts. This rearrangement joins TRBV20-1 to TRBJ2-1, with unresolved D. The CDR3 is 15 residues long. Germline V lookup: CDR1 DFQATT, CDR2 SNEGSKA (reference sequence). Trimming removed 0 bases at V and 0 bases at J, with 9 bases between. CDR3 region: CSARDDLSSYNEQFF. The CDR3 nucleotides read TGCAGTGCTAGAGATGATCTTAGCTCCTACAATGAGCAGTTCTTC.

This clonotype was counted many times. The genes are TRBV7-2 and TRBJ2-5, with 10 bases that match TRBD2. Germline assignment: CDR1 SGHTA and CDR2 FQGNSA. The CDR3 totals 14 residues. Unmatched junction bases numbered 8, after V lost 8 bases and J lost 5 bases. The CDR3 here is CASGRGTSVETQYF. The CDR3 coding sequence is TGTGCCAGCGGCCGCGGGACTAGCGTGGAGACCCAGTACTTC.

This clonotype was seen a few times. The rearrangement joins TRBV6-2 or TRBV6-3 to TRBJ2-6; TRBD1 matches 8 bases. V lost 11 bases to trimming and J lost 2 bases; unmatched junction nucleotides: 8. The length of the CDR3 is 15 residues. The germline V gene has CDR1 MNHEY and CDR2 SVGEGT. CDR3 nucleotides: TGTGCCTTACGGACAGGGCCAGCTGGGGCCAACGTCCTGACTTTC. This codes for CALRTGPAGANVLTF.

This clonotype was observed a few times. V and J are TRBV4-2 and TRBJ2-1, with 10 bases fitting TRBD2. This CDR3 is 15 amino acids long. Germline CDR1 LGHNA, CDR2 YNFKEQ. The J segment lost 7 bases and the V segment lost 1 base, leaving 4 bases of the junction unmatched. The CDR3 nucleotides are TGTGCCAGCAGCCAAGCCGGGACTAGCGTGAATGAGCAGTTCTTC. Translated, it gives CASSQAGTSVNEQFF.

The table lists this clonotype with many counts. This chain uses TRBV7-9 with TRBJ2-7, with 8 bases identical to TRBD1. The germline gives CDR1 SEHNR, CDR2 FQNEAQ (reference sequence). This CDR3 region has 14 residues. V shed 4 bases and J 3 bases; nucleotides not matched to a gene: 5. CDR3 sequence: CASSSGGSVYEQYF. In DNA, the CDR3 is TGTGCCAGCAGCTCAGGGGGCTCGGTCTACGAGCAGTACTTC.